One sample yielded the 21 T cell receptor beta chains listed below, sequenced in a study of T-cell reconstitution after alpha-beta-depleted transplantation in children. Using unique molecular identifiers, the investigators prepared the TCRbeta library. TCRdb itself ran the PCR reads through MiXCR, one entry per CDR3 protein. Of under 300,000 distinct CDR3 sequences detected, approximately 10% appear once; the ten largest clones hold around a quarter. Specimen: peripheral blood, collected 180 days after TCRalphabeta/CD19-depleted stem cell transplant. The receptors here all came from a male patient between 2 and 10 years old who had a stem cell transplant for chronic granulomatous disease, so the T cells may come from the graft donor.

This clonotype has a handful of counts. V gene TRBV15 combines with J gene TRBJ1-5; D is perhaps TRBD1 (6 bases). Trimming shortened V by 2 bases and J by 4 bases, and 24 bases separated the two germline ends. The CDR3 covers 19 residues. Germline V lookup: CDR1 LNHNV, CDR2 YYDKDF (reference sequence). The CDR3: CATSRSKGGGRTHNQPQHF. CDR3 sequence (DNA): TGTGCCACCAGCAGATCCAAGGGGGGGGGGCGAACACATAATCAGCCCCAGCATTTT.

The J gene is TRBJ1-3, the V gene TRBV19, with unresolved D. Between the trimmed V and J ends, which lost 7 bases and 1 base, there was a span of 11 bases. CDR3 length: 14 amino acids. CDR1 is LNHDA, CDR2 SQIVND, per germline (reference sequence). This CDR3 reads CASNHRPSGNTIYF. The CDR3 DNA reads as TGTGCCAGTAACCACCGGCCGTCTGGAAACACCATATATTTT.

This clonotype was observed many times. The genes are TRBV5-1 and TRBJ2-1, with TRBD1 matching 9 bases. The V gene end was trimmed by 1 base and the J gene end by 4 bases; junction bases not matched to a gene: 12. Germline lookup yields CDR1 SGHRS and CDR2 YFSETQ. The CDR3 extends over 18 amino acids. This CDR3 is CASSLTGTGWSSYNEQFF. DNA for the CDR3: TGCGCCAGCAGCTTGACCGGGACAGGGTGGAGCAGTTACAATGAGCAGTTCTTC.

At least ten counts were recorded for this clonotype. At one of its ends the junction is not consistent with the germline gene, which may arise from a read error. The rearrangement links TRBV27 to TRBJ2-7; 7 bases line up with TRBD1. Germline CDR1 and CDR2: MNHEY and SMNVEV (reference sequence). This CDR3 has 11 amino acids. The CDR3 nucleotides read TGTGCCAGCAGTTCCGGACAGGTTAAGAACTTC. It yields the protein CASSSGQVKNF.

The V gene is TRBV20-1, the J gene TRBJ2-1, with a tentative D call TRBD2 (5 bases). In germline, CDR1 is DFQATT, CDR2 SNEGSKA (reference sequence). The CDR3 loop spans 15 amino acids. V was shortened by 5 bases and J by 7 bases, with 21 bases between the two germline ends. The CDR3 loop is CSAGARLAVSNEQFF. The CDR3 nucleotides read TGCAGTGCTGGAGCCCGGCTAGCCGTGTCAAATGAGCAGTTCTTC.

The chain has TRBV14 and TRBJ2-1; the match to TRBD1 covers 8 bases. CDR1 SGHDN and CDR2 FVKESK come from the germline V gene. This CDR3 is built from 14 residues. V was pared by 6 bases and J by 9 bases, with 10 bases of the junction left unmatched. The CDR3 spells CASRGKGQGAEQFF. Here the CDR3 DNA reads TGTGCCAGCAGGGGAAAAGGACAGGGTGCTGAGCAGTTCTTC.

This clonotype was observed many times. The chain joins TRBV20-1 to TRBJ1-4; D is ambiguous. The CDR3 length is 13 residues. Germline lookup yields CDR1 DFQATT and CDR2 SNEGSKA (reference sequence). The germline V and J ends were trimmed by 8 bases and 8 bases, with 18 bases remaining between them. This CDR3 is CSPQPGLGEKLFF. As DNA, the CDR3 is TGCAGTCCACAGCCCGGGTTAGGAGAAAAACTGTTTTTT.

This clonotype was observed many times. The J gene is TRBJ2-2, the V gene TRBV13, with 7 bases that match TRBD1. The J segment lost 0 bases and the V segment lost 5 bases, leaving 15 bases of the junction unmatched. Germline CDR1 PRHDT, CDR2 FYEKMQ (reference sequence). CDR3 length equals 19 residues. CDR3 sequence reads: CASSPTGTERIANTGELFF. DNA for the CDR3: TGTGCCAGCAGCCCAACCGGGACAGAACGAATAGCGAACACCGGGGAGCTGTTTTTT.

This clonotype was counted only a few times. The CDR3 sequence is CASRDRGFSTEAFF. In DNA, the CDR3 is TGTGCCAGTAGGGACAGGGGGTTTAGCACTGAAGCTTTCTTT. The chain has TRBV19 and TRBJ1-1; 10 bases are shared with TRBD1. Trimming took 6 bases from V and 4 from J; bases not matched to a gene: 5. Germline values: CDR1 LNHDA, CDR2 SQIVND (reference sequence). CDR3 length: 14 amino acids.

In this sample, this clonotype turned up many times. V and J are TRBV9 and TRBJ2-7; TRBD2 agrees at 8 bases. The junction had 9 bases not matched to a gene; V was cut back by 4 bases and J by 0 bases. The germline V gene has CDR1 SGDLS and CDR2 YYNGEE. CDR3 length equals 16 residues. CDR3 loop: CASSPPAGGHSYEQYF. The CDR3 nucleotides read TGTGCCAGCAGCCCTCCTGCGGGAGGACACTCCTACGAGCAGTACTTC.

This clonotype was recorded many times. V and J are TRBV6-1 and TRBJ2-1; tentatively, D is TRBD2 (6 bases). Looked up from germline, CDR1 is MNHNS and CDR2 is SASEGT. The V end lost 6 bases, the J end lost 5 bases, and 20 bases lay between the germline ends. CDR3 length: 16 amino acids. The CDR3 reads CASSPRGYPPNNEQFF. The CDR3 nucleotides read TGTGCCAGCAGCCCCCGGGGGTATCCACCAAACAATGAGCAGTTCTTC.

This clonotype was observed many times. The chain uses TRBV27 and TRBJ1-2, with 10 bases aligning to TRBD1. The J segment lost 8 bases and the V segment lost 3 bases, leaving 12 bases of the junction unmatched. This CDR3 has 16 amino acids. Germline V lookup: CDR1 MNHEY, CDR2 SMNVEV (reference sequence). This chain's CDR3 is CASSFAPDRGVEGYTF. The CDR3 DNA is TGTGCCAGCAGTTTTGCCCCGGACAGGGGGGTCGAAGGCTACACCTTC.

This clonotype was found many times. The V gene is TRBV11-3, the J gene TRBJ2-1; 10 bases fit TRBD1. In germline, CDR1 is SGHNT, CDR2 YENEEA. The CDR3 runs to 14 residues. V shed 4 bases and J 10 bases; nucleotides not matched to a gene: 7. The CDR3 DNA reads as TGTGCCAGCAGCTCCCGGGACAGGGGAGTCGAGCAGTTCTTC. Translating it yields CASSSRDRGVEQFF.

In this sample, this clonotype turned up many times. The chain employs TRBV19 and TRBJ1-5; 8 bases are a match to TRBD1. The CDR3 length is 15 residues. Germline CDR1 and CDR2: LNHDA and SQIVND (reference sequence). The V and J ends lost 4 bases and 2 bases, in that order; junction bases with no gene match: 4. CDR3 DNA: TGTGCCAGTAGTAAGACAGGGGTTGGCAATCAGCCCCAGCATTTT. Encoded protein: CASSKTGVGNQPQHF.

This clonotype was counted at least ten times. DNA for the CDR3: TGTGCCAGCAGCCATCCAGCGGGAGAAAATGAGCAGTTCTTC. Translation gives CASSHPAGENEQFF. The chain uses TRBV3-1 and TRBJ2-1; 8 bases align to TRBD2. CDR1 is LGHDT and CDR2 is YNNKEL in the germline V gene (reference sequence). The CDR3 runs to 14 residues. The J segment lost 7 bases and the V segment lost 3 bases, leaving 5 bases of the junction unmatched.

This clonotype has ten or more counts. This chain joins TRBV5-8 and TRBJ2-3; 7 nucleotides align to TRBD2. The CDR3 is made up of 14 amino acids. With V trimmed by 0 bases and J by 4 bases, 2 bases remained unmatched. Per germline, CDR1 SGHTS and CDR2 YDEGEE. In nucleotides, the CDR3 is TGTGCCAGCAGCTTGGGAGGGAGGGCAGATACGCAGTATTTT. Amino acids: CASSLGGRADTQYF. Combining the CDR3 with reference TRBV5-8 and TRBJ2-3 gives the whole variable domain EAGVTQSPTHLIKTRGQQATLRCSPISGHTSVYWYQQALGLGLQFLLWYDEGEERNRGNFPPRFSGRQFPNYSSELNVNALELEDSALYLCASSLGGRADTQYFGPGTRLTVL.

Notes on this clonotype: At one boundary the junction diverges from the germline segment, which might be a read error. The V call is TRBV19, the J call TRBJ2-1, with 11 bases fitting TRBD2. CDR3 length: 14 residues. Germline-derived CDR1 and CDR2 are LNHDA and SQIVND (reference sequence). CDR3 sequence (DNA): TGTGCCAGTAGTATGGGGACTAGCGGTAATGTGCAGTTCTTC. Protein: CASSMGTSGNVQFF.

Only one count was recorded for this clonotype. The chain is built from TRBV5-1 and TRBJ2-5; TRBD2 aligns across 9 bases. After removal of 4 bases from V and 2 bases from J, the junction contained 3 bases not matched to a gene. The CDR3 is 14 amino acids. CDR1 and CDR2 (germline): SGHRS, YFSETQ. For the CDR3, the DNA is TGCGCCAGCAGCAAGACTAGCGGACAAGAGACCCAGTACTTC. Translation: CASSKTSGQETQYF. The variable domain in full, with the rest retrieved from reference TRBV5-1 and TRBJ2-5, is KAGVTQTPRYLIKTRGQQVTLSCSPISGHRSVSWYQQTPGQGLQFLFEYFSETQRNKGNFPGRFSGRQFSNSRSEMNVSTLELGDSALYLCASSKTSGQETQYFGPGTRLLVL.

There are many counts of this clonotype. The chain couples TRBV29-1 to TRBJ2-5; D possibly corresponds to TRBD1 (5 bases). V gave up 7 bases and J gave up 4 bases, with 19 bases separating them. The CDR3 is 14 amino acids. CDR1 and CDR2 (germline): SQVTM, ANQGSEA. CDR3 coding DNA: TGCAGCGCGACAGCCGGCGACCTTCGAGAGACCCAGTACTTC. It specifies CSATAGDLRETQYF.

The chain couples TRBV19 to TRBJ2-5; 9 nucleotides align to TRBD2. Trimming removed 4 bases from V and 5 bases from J; junction bases left unmatched: 17. Germline values: CDR1 LNHDA, CDR2 SQIVND (reference sequence). The CDR3 is 18 amino acids. The CDR3 reads CASSTSYPIAGVWETQYF. The CDR3 DNA is TGTGCCAGTAGTACTTCATACCCTATAGCGGGAGTTTGGGAGACCCAGTACTTC. Full variable domain (outside the CDR3, taken from reference TRBV19 and TRBJ2-5): DGGITQSPKYLFRKEGQNVTLSCEQNLNHDAMYWYRQDPGQGLRLIYYSQIVNDFQKGDIAEGYSVSREKKESFPLTVTSAQKNPTAFYLCASSTSYPIAGVWETQYFGPGTRLLVL.

This clonotype was found many times. The rearrangement uses TRBV20-1 and TRBJ2-7, with D maybe TRBD2 (6 bases). Germline CDR1 and CDR2: DFQATT and SNEGSKA (reference sequence). The CDR3 is 14 amino acids. Between the trimmed V and J ends, which lost 6 bases and 0 bases, there was a span of 15 bases. DNA for the CDR3: TGCAGTGCGGAGGGGCGGGTGAACTCCTACGAGCAGTACTTC. It codes for CSAEGRVNSYEQYF.